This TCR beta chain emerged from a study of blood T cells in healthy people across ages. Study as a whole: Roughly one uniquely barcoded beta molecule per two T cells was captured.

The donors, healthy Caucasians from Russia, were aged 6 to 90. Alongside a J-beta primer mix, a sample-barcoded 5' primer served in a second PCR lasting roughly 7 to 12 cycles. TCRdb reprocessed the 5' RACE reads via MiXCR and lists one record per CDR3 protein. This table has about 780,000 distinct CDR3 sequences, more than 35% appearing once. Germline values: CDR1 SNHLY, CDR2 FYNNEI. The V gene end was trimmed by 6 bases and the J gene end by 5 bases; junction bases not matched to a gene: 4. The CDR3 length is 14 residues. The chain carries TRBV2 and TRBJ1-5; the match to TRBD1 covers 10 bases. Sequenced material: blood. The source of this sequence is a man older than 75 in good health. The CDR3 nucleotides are TGTGCCAGCAGATACGGGACAGGGGATCAGCCCCAGCATTTT. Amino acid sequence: CASRYGTGDQPQHF.